These 12 T cell receptor beta chains originate from one sample sequenced in a study of cytomegalovirus exposure and HLA in healthy donors. In the PCR, 60 Vbeta and 13 Jbeta primers were used. Sequencing used immunoSEQ multiplex PCR; TCRdb keeps in-frame clones, though not all of them. Of 84,000 or so clones listed, approximately 60% are singletons. Sequences were obtained from PBMCs. These receptors all stem from a woman aged 25-40 years in good health and CMV-seropositive.

The CDR3 region is CASRTDGNTEAFF. CDR3 DNA: TGTGCCAGCAGGACAGACGGGAACACTGAAGCTTTCTTT. The rearrangement joins TRBV27 to TRBJ1-1, with D tentatively TRBD1 (5 bases). Germline V gene lookup returns CDR1 MNHEY and CDR2 SMNVEV (reference sequence). The CDR3 is 13 residues long. Trimming left V 6 bases short and J 1 base short, with 9 bases between.

This chain links TRBV20-1 with TRBJ1-2; D not resolved. The CDR3 length is 11 residues. The germline gives CDR1 DFQATT, CDR2 SNEGSKA (reference sequence). V lost 6 bases and J 7 bases, leaving 12 bases between the germline ends. As DNA, the CDR3 is TGCAGTGCCAGCGCCTTATTTGGCTACACCTTC. It specifies CSASALFGYTF.

V gene TRBV29-1 combines with J gene TRBJ1-1; TRBD1 agrees at 7 bases. This CDR3 is built from 12 residues. Looked up from germline, CDR1 is SQVTM and CDR2 is ANQGSEA. The J segment lost 8 bases and the V segment lost 2 bases, leaving 5 bases of the junction unmatched. The CDR3 spells CSVERPGGEAFF. DNA of the CDR3: TGCAGCGTTGAACGGCCAGGGGGGGAAGCTTTCTTT.

The gene calls are TRBV29-1 and TRBJ1-3, with D maybe TRBD1 (5 bases). V was cut by 7 bases and J by 3 bases, with 13 bases left in between. The CDR3 has 13 residues. CDR1 and CDR2 (germline): SQVTM, ANQGSEA. The DNA for the CDR3 is TGCAGCGGGGGGGGTCTCGGTGGAAACACCATATATTTT. Protein sequence: CSGGGLGGNTIYF.

In this sample, this clone turned up once. Relative to the germline gene, one junction end is altered; a read error may explain this. This chain uses TRBV6-1 with TRBJ1-2; 7 bases line up with TRBD1. Germline V lookup: CDR1 MNHNS, CDR2 SASEGT. The CDR3 totals 14 residues. CDR3 protein: CASTPLTGLGGYPF. In DNA form, the CDR3 reads TGTGCCAGCACCCCCCTGACAGGGTTGGGTGGCTACCCCTTC.

The chain recombines TRBV11-3 with TRBJ2-7; D may be TRBD1 (5 bases). Germline V gene lookup returns CDR1 SGHNT and CDR2 YENEEA. This CDR3 contains 14 residues. The V gene lost 4 bases and the J gene lost 7 bases, with 17 bases spanning the gap. CDR3 in amino acids: CASSSGHGLGEQYF. The CDR3 DNA reads TGTGCCAGCAGCTCCGGACACGGATTAGGTGAGCAGTACTTC.

The V gene is TRBV9, the J gene TRBJ2-1; 11 bases are shared with TRBD2. V was clipped by 6 bases and J by 7 bases; unmatched bases: 12. Germline CDR1 and CDR2: SGDLS and YYNGEE. The CDR3 runs to 16 residues. CDR3 region: CASTGDGLAGGNEQFF. CDR3 nucleotides: TGTGCCAGCACCGGCGACGGACTAGCGGGTGGTAATGAGCAGTTCTTC.

The rearrangement links TRBV18 to TRBJ1-4; D remains unclear. Germline assignment: CDR1 KGHSH and CDR2 LQKENI. The length of the CDR3 is 12 residues. V was clipped by 5 bases and J by 8 bases, with 9 bases between them. The CDR3 spells CASSEGREKLFF. CDR3 DNA: TGTGCCAGCTCAGAGGGAAGGGAAAAACTGTTTTTT.

V and J are TRBV2 and TRBJ1-5; the match to TRBD1 covers 8 bases. Germline V lookup: CDR1 SNHLY, CDR2 FYNNEI. J lost 5 bases, V lost 3 bases, and 6 bases had no gene match. The CDR3 has 15 amino acids. The DNA of the CDR3 is TGTGCCAGCAGTGAGATGACAGGGGAGCATCAGCCCCAGCATTTT. Amino acids: CASSEMTGEHQPQHF.

Only a few counts were recorded for this clone. J is TRBJ2-7 and V is TRBV18, with TRBD1 matching over 8 bases. Losses at the gene ends were 4 bases for V and 6 bases for J; bases not matched to a gene: 5. The CDR3 length is 13 residues. From germline, CDR1 is KGHSH and CDR2 LQKENI. The CDR3, as DNA: TGTGCCAGCTCACGTGGGACAGGTGTCGAGCAGTACTTC. It specifies CASSRGTGVEQYF.

The J gene is TRBJ2-2, the V gene TRBV7-8; the match to TRBD2 covers 13 bases. With 6 bases clipped from V and 4 bases from J, the junction kept 11 bases outside the gene matches. This CDR3 has 18 residues. CDR1 is SGHVS, CDR2 FQNEAQ, per germline. The CDR3 DNA reads as TGTGCCAGCAGAAGAGGACTAGCGGGGGCCCCAAGCACCGGGGAGCTGTTTTTT. Protein product: CASRRGLAGAPSTGELFF. Together with reference TRBV7-8 and TRBJ2-2, the CDR3 gives the full variable domain: GAGVSQSPRYKVAKRGQDVALRCDPISGHVSLFWYQQALGQGPEFLTYFQNEAQLDKSGLPSDRFFAERPEGSVSTLKIQRTQQEDSAVYLCASRRGLAGAPSTGELFFGEGSRLTVL.

The genes are TRBV29-1 and TRBJ2-2, with 7 bases matching TRBD1. The germline CDR1 and CDR2 sequences are SQVTM and ANQGSEA. This CDR3 contains 13 residues. V was pared by 8 bases and J by 1 base, with 4 bases of the junction left unmatched. CDR3 nucleotides: TGCAGCCGAAACAGGGGGAACACCGGGGAGCTGTTTTTT. This gives the protein CSRNRGNTGELFF.